Following are 8 T cell receptor beta chains from one sample sequenced in a study of T cell responses to AZD1222 COVID-19 vaccine. Profiled with immunoSEQ multiplex PCR; TCRdb holds only in-frame clones, not every one. The sample lists more than 150,000 clones, 85% to 90% seen once, with around 5.8% in the top ten. Sample: peripheral blood, taken on day 0 of AZD1222 vaccination. The receptors derive from an adult in good health.

The count of this clone is one. The V and J genes are TRBV7-2 and TRBJ2-7; D is unclear. V was shortened by 6 bases and J by 1 base, with 13 bases between the two germline ends. Germline V gene data show CDR1 as SGHTA and CDR2 as FQGNSA. The CDR3 is 14 residues long. The CDR3 DNA reads TGTGCCAGCAGGGCTCGCATCGGGTCCTACGAGCAGTACTTC. Translation: CASRARIGSYEQYF.

V usage is TRBV11-2 and J usage is TRBJ1-6; possibly TRBD1 for D (5 bases). The V end lost 1 base, the J end lost 7 bases, and 17 bases lay between the germline ends. This CDR3 contains 17 residues. Germline V gene sequence: CDR1 SGHAT, CDR2 FQNNGV. Written as DNA, the CDR3 is TGTGCCAGCAGCTTAGCCCGCCAATACGGGGCAAATTCACCCCTCCACTTT. Its protein is CASSLARQYGANSPLHF.

This clone was detected only a few times. The chain couples TRBV13 to TRBJ2-5, with D unclear. The CDR3 is made up of 17 amino acids. Deletions cut 3 bases from V and 4 bases from J, with 21 bases between. The germline V gene has CDR1 PRHDT and CDR2 FYEKMQ (reference sequence). The CDR3 reads CASSFPNTRYDRETQYF. CDR3 DNA sequence: TGTGCCAGCAGCTTTCCCAATACACGCTACGATCGAGAGACCCAGTACTTC.

The V and J genes are TRBV28 and TRBJ1-2; D not resolved. Germline lookup yields CDR1 MDHEN and CDR2 SYDVKM. The CDR3 length is 15 residues. The V and J ends lost 5 bases and 0 bases respectively, with 13 bases between them. CDR3 amino acids: CASSDLQAANYGYTF. CDR3 nucleotides: TGTGCCAGCAGTGACCTCCAAGCGGCTAACTATGGCTACACCTTC.

The DNA for the CDR3 is TGTGCCAGCAGGCTCCGGGACAGTCAACCCTATAGCAATCAGCCCCAGCATTTT. It is translated as CASRLRDSQPYSNQPQHF. The chain couples TRBV2 to TRBJ1-5; 7 positions agree with TRBD1. In germline, CDR1 is SNHLY, CDR2 FYNNEI. The CDR3 is made up of 18 amino acids. J was trimmed by 0 bases and V by 6 bases; bases with no gene match: 14. Looking up the rest from reference TRBV2 and TRBJ1-5 gives the full variable domain: EPEVTQTPSHQVTQMGQEVILRCVPISNHLYFYWYRQILGQKVEFLVSFYNNEISEKSEIFDDQFSVERPDGSNFTLKIRSTKLEDSAMYFCASRLRDSQPYSNQPQHFGDGTRLSIL.

The V gene is TRBV18, the J gene TRBJ1-2; possible D gene TRBD1, 5 bases. Trimming removed 0 bases at V and 3 bases at J, with 8 bases between. The germline V gene has CDR1 KGHSH and CDR2 LQKENI. This CDR3 has 14 amino acids. The CDR3 DNA reads as TGTGCCAGCTCACCACCGTTAGGGGACTATGGCTACACCTTC. It codes for CASSPPLGDYGYTF.

This chain joins TRBV6-4 and TRBJ2-1, with TRBD2 identical over 11 bases. CDR3 size: 15 residues. Per germline, CDR1 MRHNA and CDR2 SNTAGT. With 0 bases clipped from V and 6 bases from J, the junction kept 1 base outside the gene matches. The CDR3 protein is CASSDSSGGANEQFF. The CDR3 DNA follows: TGTGCCAGCAGTGACTCTAGCGGGGGGGCCAATGAGCAGTTCTTC.

The gene calls are TRBV28 and TRBJ2-1; D might be TRBD2 (6 bases). This CDR3 is built from 15 residues. V was pared by 3 bases and J by 4 bases, with 13 bases between. CDR1 and CDR2 from the germline V gene are MDHEN and SYDVKM. The CDR3 nucleotides are TGTGCCAGCAGTTTGGGGGGTGGCGGGTACAATGAGCAGTTCTTC. This gives the protein CASSLGGGGYNEQFF.